This TCR beta chain was sequenced in a study of T-cell reconstitution after alpha-beta-depleted transplantation in children. This clonotype has more than one count but fewer than ten. It was with unique molecular identifiers that the TCRbeta library was prepared. In TCRdb, the PCR reads were re-called with MiXCR into one record per CDR3 protein. This table has around 360,000 distinct CDR3 sequences, 9% to 12% appearing once. Germline CDR1 and CDR2: LGHNA and YNFKEQ. Germline trimming cut 4 bases from V and 5 bases from J; bases unmatched to any gene: 10. This CDR3 contains 15 residues. V and J are TRBV4-2 and TRBJ1-1; 7 bases are a match to TRBD1. Sample: PBMCs from the stem cell graft donor, taken from the stem cell graft. This clonotype originated in a human donor who donated a stem cell graft to a child with acute lymphoblastic leukemia. For the CDR3, the DNA is TGTGCCAGCAGCCCAGACTCAGGGGGAGGGACTGAAGCTTTCTTT. It codes for CASSPDSGGGTEAFF.